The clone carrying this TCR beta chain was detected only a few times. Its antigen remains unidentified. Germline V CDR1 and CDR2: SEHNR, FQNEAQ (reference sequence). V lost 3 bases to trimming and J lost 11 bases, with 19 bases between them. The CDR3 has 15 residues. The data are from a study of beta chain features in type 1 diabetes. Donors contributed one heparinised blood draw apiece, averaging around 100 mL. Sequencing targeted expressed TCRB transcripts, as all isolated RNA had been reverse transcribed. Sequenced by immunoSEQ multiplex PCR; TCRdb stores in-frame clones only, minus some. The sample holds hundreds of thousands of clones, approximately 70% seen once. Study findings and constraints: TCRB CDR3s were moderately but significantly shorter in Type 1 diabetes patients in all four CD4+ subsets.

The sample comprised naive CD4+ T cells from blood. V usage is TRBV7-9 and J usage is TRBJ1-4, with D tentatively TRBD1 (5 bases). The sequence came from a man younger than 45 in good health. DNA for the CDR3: TGTGCCAGCAGCTTCTTACCCGACCGGGACGGGAAACTGTTTTTT. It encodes CASSFLPDRDGKLFF.